This TCR beta chain was sequenced for a study of CD8 T cells in Susac syndrome. Turning to this clonotype: The antigen remains unidentified.

After extraction with the RNeasy kit, about 0.45 to 1 ug of the RNA was reverse transcribed using random hexamers. Amplification of TCR beta CDR3 used immunoSEQ multiplex PCR across 54 Vbeta and 13 Jbeta. TCRdb re-derived calls from the immunoSEQ multiplex PCR reads in MiXCR, one entry per CDR3 protein. The data hold over 350,000 distinct CDR3 sequences, with roughly 85% observed a single time. Sequencing of TCR beta was undertaken in CD8+ and CD4+ T cells derived from blood. The multiple sclerosis controls consisted of treatment-naive patients with relapsing-remitting disease, either stable or active. Study results and limitations: By the study's own acknowledgment, its TCR sequencing and HLA analysis included relatively few individuals.

The sample was CD8+ T cells from PBMCs. This TCR was sampled from a human donor with multiple sclerosis.

CDR3 sequence reads: CASSDRAVGRNTEAFF. In DNA, the CDR3 is TGTGCCAGCAGTGATAGGGCCGTCGGGCGGAACACTGAAGCTTTCTTT. The rearrangement uses TRBV6-1 and TRBJ1-1; D gene ambiguous. Germline lookup yields CDR1 MNHNS and CDR2 SASEGT. Between the trimmed V and J ends, which lost 3 bases and 1 base, there was a span of 15 bases. The CDR3 totals 16 residues.